The present TCR beta chain was sequenced within a study of a mutant IDH1 vaccine in newly diagnosed glioma. Study-wide background: The patients were given eight vaccinations, one each in weeks 1, 3, 5, 7, 11, 15, 19 and 23. Treated patients showed a male proportion of approximately 62%, a female proportion of around 40%, and a mean age of around 40 years. Previous treatment comprised radiotherapy, temozolomide, or both, mostly both.

Time point described: week 11, during vaccination. Every vaccination contained 300 ug of the mutant IDH1 20-mer peptide and was paired with topical imiquimod. On this clone itself: Its antigen remains unknown.

Clones were sequenced by immunoSEQ multiplex PCR, and TCRdb holds only the in-frame ones, with some missing. This sample yields 20,000 to 25,000 clones, of which around 70% are seen a single time; approximately 11% belongs to the top ten. V trimming: 5 bases; J trimming: 4 bases; junction bases outside the gene matches: 7. The CDR3 has 15 residues. Germline loops: CDR1 SGHTA, CDR2 FQGNSA. The source is a man aged 18-30 years with glioma. Some clones in this sample may be carry-over from other donors' samples. The J gene is TRBJ2-7, the V gene TRBV7-2; TRBD1 agrees at 11 bases. The sample in question was peripheral blood mononuclear cells (PBMCs), obtained from a glioma patient whose treatment included an IDH1 peptide vaccine. Here the CDR3 DNA reads TGTGCCAGCAGCAGGCCCGGGACAGGGGGGTACGAGCAGTACTTC. This translates into CASSRPGTGGYEQYF.